The 20 T cell receptor beta chains presented below share a single source sample, sequenced in a study of blood T cell repertoires in COVID-19. Produced via immunoSEQ multiplex PCR; TCRdb's table is partial and in-frame only. The sample contains around 50,000 clones, more than 80% of which appear only once. Material for sequencing was peripheral blood. The receptor source for this set is a man between 70 and 80 years old with active COVID-19.

This chain uses TRBV3-1 (or the pseudogene TRBV3-2) with TRBJ2-1, with unresolved D. Trimming pared 1 base from V and 2 bases from J, leaving 9 bases between. The CDR3 totals 15 residues. CDR1 and CDR2 from the germline V gene are LGHDT and YNNKEL (reference sequence). The CDR3 loop is CASSQGLVTYNEQFF. As DNA, the CDR3 is TGTGCCAGCAGCCAAGGACTCGTAACCTACAATGAGCAGTTCTTC.

This chain connects TRBV5-1 to TRBJ2-7, with TRBD1 matching 9 bases. Trimming cost V 2 bases and J 5 bases; bases outside gene matches: 8. The CDR3 is 15 residues long. Germline values: CDR1 SGHRS, CDR2 YFSETQ. Here the CDR3 DNA reads TGCGCCAGCAGCTTACAGGGGGCGCTTGTTAACGAGCAGTACTTC. Translated, it gives CASSLQGALVNEQYF.

The chain joins TRBV5-4 to TRBJ2-3, with D perhaps TRBD2 (6 bases). Germline CDR1 reads SGHNT; CDR2 reads YYREEE (reference sequence). V lost 7 bases to trimming and J lost 3 bases, with 12 bases between them. The CDR3 sequence is 13 residues long. CDR3 sequence: CASGKSGTDTQYF. The CDR3 DNA reads TGTGCCAGCGGGAAGAGCGGGACAGATACGCAGTATTTT. Using reference TRBV5-4 and TRBJ2-3 for the parts outside the CDR3, the full variable domain is ETGVTQSPTHLIKTRGQQVTLRCSSQSGHNTVSWYQQALGQGPQFIFQYYREEENGRGNFPPRFSGLQFPNYSSELNVNALELDDSALYLCASGKSGTDTQYFGPGTRLTVL.

The chain combines TRBV28 with TRBJ1-5; D might be TRBD1 (5 bases). This CDR3 spans 14 amino acids. From germline, CDR1 is MDHEN and CDR2 SYDVKM. The V end was cut by 6 bases, the J end by 9 bases, with 18 bases between. The CDR3 DNA sequence: TGTGCCAGCAGGGTGTTGGGACTCAGAGGGCCCCAGCATTTT. Its protein product is CASRVLGLRGPQHF. The whole variable domain, remainder taken from reference TRBV28 and TRBJ1-5, is DVKVTQSSRYLVKRTGEKVFLECVQDMDHENMFWYRQDPGLGLRLIYFSYDVKMKEKGDIPEGYSVSREKKERFSLILESASTNQTSMYLCASRVLGLRGPQHFGDGTRLSIL.

This chain connects TRBV12-3 or TRBV12-4 to TRBJ2-3; a weak D match, TRBD1 (5 bases). This CDR3 has 13 amino acids. Trimming removed 4 bases at V and 8 bases at J, with 13 bases between. The CDR3 DNA sequence: TGTGCCAGCAGTTCGACAGTCCTTGGTACGCAGTATTTT. Protein sequence: CASSSTVLGTQYF.

DNA of the CDR3: TGCGCCAGCAGCCAAGGGGACTTCTCCTACAATGAGCAGTTCTTC. Its translation is CASSQGDFSYNEQFF. This chain uses TRBV4-1 with TRBJ2-1; D perhaps matches TRBD2 (6 bases). CDR3 size: 15 residues. V gave up 1 base and J gave up 0 bases, with 7 bases separating them. The germline gives CDR1 MGHRA, CDR2 YSYEKL.

The CDR3 reads CASSSGTGAYEQYF. The DNA of the CDR3 is TGCGCCAGCAGCTCCGGGACAGGGGCCTACGAGCAGTACTTC. V and J are TRBV5-1 and TRBJ2-7, with TRBD1 identical over 10 bases. Germline CDR1 SGHRS, CDR2 YFSETQ. Trimming at V came to 3 bases and at J to 2 bases, leaving 2 bases not matched to a gene. The CDR3 has 14 residues. The full variable domain, completed using reference TRBV5-1 and TRBJ2-7, is KAGVTQTPRYLIKTRGQQVTLSCSPISGHRSVSWYQQTPGQGLQFLFEYFSETQRNKGNFPGRFSGRQFSNSRSEMNVSTLELGDSALYLCASSSGTGAYEQYFGPGTRLTVT.

The rearrangement uses TRBV6-4 and TRBJ1-5; TRBD1 aligns across 10 bases. With V trimmed by 6 bases and J by 5 bases, 1 base remained unmatched. Germline loops: CDR1 MRHNA, CDR2 SNTAGT. The CDR3 length is 13 residues. The CDR3, as DNA: TGTGCCAGCAGGACAGGGGGCGATCAGCCCCAGCATTTT. It specifies CASRTGGDQPQHF.

V usage is TRBV19 and J usage is TRBJ2-3, with 7 bases that match TRBD1. Trimming cost V 8 bases and J 1 base; bases outside gene matches: 9. The germline V gene encodes CDR1 LNHDA and CDR2 SQIVND (reference sequence). This CDR3 region has 15 residues. CDR3 amino acids: CASYKTGTGTDTQYF. CDR3 coding DNA: TGTGCCAGTTATAAGACGGGGACAGGCACAGATACGCAGTATTTT.

This sequence joins TRBV10-2 and TRBJ2-5, with a weak D call TRBD2 (5 bases). The CDR3 runs 14 residues. V was pared by 0 bases and J by 5 bases, with 10 bases between. CDR1 and CDR2 (germline): WSHSY, SAAADI. This chain's CDR3 is CASSESSVRETQYF. The CDR3 DNA reads as TGCGCCAGCAGTGAGTCTAGCGTCCGGGAGACCCAGTACTTC.

This clone has just a few counts. This chain joins TRBV7-6 and TRBJ1-3; TRBD1 matches at 7 bases. The length of the CDR3 is 15 residues. Trimming at V came to 3 bases and at J to 4 bases, leaving 6 bases not matched to a gene. CDR1 and CDR2 from the germline V gene are SGHVS and FNYEAQ. This chain's CDR3 is CASSFDRVRGNTIYF. DNA for the CDR3: TGTGCCAGCAGCTTTGACAGGGTGCGGGGAAACACCATATATTTT.

V is TRBV5-6 and J is TRBJ1-6, with 8 positions matching TRBD1. Germline CDR1 and CDR2: SGHDT and YYEEEE. Trimming removed 0 bases from V and 7 bases from J; junction bases left unmatched: 0. The CDR3 covers 14 residues. As DNA, the CDR3 is TGTGCCAGCAGCTTGGGACAGGGGAATTCACCCCTCCACTTT. It specifies CASSLGQGNSPLHF.

The chain employs TRBV24-1 and TRBJ2-7, with D unresolved. Trimming removed 0 bases from V and 0 bases from J, with 20 bases in between. There are 19 residues in the CDR3. Germline assignment: CDR1 KGHDR and CDR2 SFDVKD. CDR3 bases: TGTGCCACCAGTGATTTGCCGCACCCCTCTCCGGTCGGCTCCTACGAGCAGTACTTC. Translating gives CATSDLPHPSPVGSYEQYF.

V and J are TRBV2 and TRBJ1-2, with 10 bases lining up with TRBD1. J was trimmed by 5 bases and V by 6 bases; bases with no gene match: 3. Germline V gives CDR1 SNHLY, CDR2 FYNNEI. The CDR3 is 13 amino acids. The chain's CDR3 is CASRGTGEYGYTF. The CDR3 DNA follows: TGTGCCAGCAGGGGGACAGGGGAGTATGGCTACACCTTC.

The chain carries TRBV9 and TRBJ2-7, with TRBD1 matching 7 bases. The CDR3 covers 14 residues. CDR1 SGDLS and CDR2 YYNGEE come from the germline V gene. The V gene end was trimmed by 0 bases and the J gene end by 2 bases; junction bases not matched to a gene: 2. The DNA for the CDR3 is TGTGCCAGCAGCGTAGGTCAGGGGGCCTACGAGCAGTACTTC. Translating it yields CASSVGQGAYEQYF.

This rearrangement joins TRBV5-4 to TRBJ2-6; D not resolved. Trimming pared 0 bases from V and 2 bases from J, leaving 9 bases between. The CDR3 extends over 16 amino acids. Per germline, CDR1 SGHNT and CDR2 YYREEE (reference sequence). CDR3 region: CASSLGREAGANVLTF. The CDR3 bases are TGTGCCAGCAGCTTGGGACGTGAGGCTGGGGCCAACGTCCTGACTTTC.

The chain employs TRBV6-5 and TRBJ2-7; TRBD1 is a possible D gene (5 bases). Trimming took 10 bases from V and 6 from J, leaving 19 bases between them. CDR3 size: 13 residues. Germline CDR1 reads MNHEY; CDR2 reads SVGAGI. The DNA for the CDR3 is TGTGCCACCAGCCCAGGGATCCTACGCGAGCAGTACTTC. It yields the protein CATSPGILREQYF.

This rearrangement joins TRBV5-1 to TRBJ1-2, with 8 bases matching TRBD1. The germline V gene encodes CDR1 SGHRS and CDR2 YFSETQ. The CDR3 has 13 amino acids. Trimming at V came to 3 bases and at J to 7 bases, leaving 5 bases not matched to a gene. The DNA of the CDR3 is TGCGCCAGCAGCTCCGGACAGGGAAGTGGCTACACCTTC. Protein product: CASSSGQGSGYTF.

The chain recombines TRBV5-4 with TRBJ2-7; a weak D match, TRBD2 (5 bases). Germline lookup yields CDR1 SGHNT and CDR2 YYREEE (reference sequence). V was cut by 0 bases and J by 2 bases, with 12 bases left in between. The length of the CDR3 is 15 residues. The CDR3 sequence: CASSLGRGGPYEQYF. The CDR3 DNA is TGTGCCAGCAGCTTGGGTCGGGGTGGCCCCTACGAGCAGTACTTC.

The chain employs TRBV6-6 and TRBJ1-2; TRBD1 aligns across 8 bases. The CDR3 loop spans 14 amino acids. V was clipped by 6 bases and J by 7 bases; unmatched bases: 10. Germline V lookup: CDR1 MNHNY, CDR2 SVGAGI (reference sequence). The CDR3 loop reads CASRMGRGHFGYTF. CDR3 DNA sequence: TGTGCCAGCAGGATGGGCAGGGGGCATTTTGGCTACACCTTC.